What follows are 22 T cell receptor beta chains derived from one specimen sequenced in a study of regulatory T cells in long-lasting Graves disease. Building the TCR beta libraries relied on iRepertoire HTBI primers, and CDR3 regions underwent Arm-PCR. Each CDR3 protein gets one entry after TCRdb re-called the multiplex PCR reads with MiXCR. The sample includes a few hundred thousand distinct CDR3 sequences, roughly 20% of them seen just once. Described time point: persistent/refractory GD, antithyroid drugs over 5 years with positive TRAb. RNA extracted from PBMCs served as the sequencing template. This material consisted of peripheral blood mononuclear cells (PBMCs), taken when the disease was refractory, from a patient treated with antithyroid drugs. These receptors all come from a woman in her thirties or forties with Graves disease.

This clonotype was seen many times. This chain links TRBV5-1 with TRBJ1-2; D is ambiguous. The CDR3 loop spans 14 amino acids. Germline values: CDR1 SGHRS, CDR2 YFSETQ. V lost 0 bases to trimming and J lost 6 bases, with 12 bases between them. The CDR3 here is CASSLEGSVDGYTF. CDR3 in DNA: TGCGCCAGCAGCTTGGAAGGCAGTGTGGATGGCTACACCTTC.

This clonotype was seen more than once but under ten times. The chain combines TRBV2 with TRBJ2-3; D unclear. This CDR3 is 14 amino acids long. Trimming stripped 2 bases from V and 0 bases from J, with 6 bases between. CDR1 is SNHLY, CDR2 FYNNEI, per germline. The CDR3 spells CASSERFSTDTQYF. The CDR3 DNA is TGTGCCAGCAGTGAAAGGTTTAGCACAGATACGCAGTATTTT.

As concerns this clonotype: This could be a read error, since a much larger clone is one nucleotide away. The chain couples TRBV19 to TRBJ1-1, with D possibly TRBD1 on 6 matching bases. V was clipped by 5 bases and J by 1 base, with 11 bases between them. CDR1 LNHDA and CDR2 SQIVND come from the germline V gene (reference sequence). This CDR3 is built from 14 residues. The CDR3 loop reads CASSAGTPNTEAFF. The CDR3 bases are TGTGCCAGTAGTGCCGGGACACCGAACACTGAAGCTTTCTTT.

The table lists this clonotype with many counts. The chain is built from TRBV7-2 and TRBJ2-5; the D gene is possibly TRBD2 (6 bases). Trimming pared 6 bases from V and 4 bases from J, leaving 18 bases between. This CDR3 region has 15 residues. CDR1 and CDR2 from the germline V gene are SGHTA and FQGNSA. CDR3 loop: CASSDIAVEIETQYF. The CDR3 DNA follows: TGTGCCAGCAGTGATATAGCGGTTGAAATAGAGACCCAGTACTTC.

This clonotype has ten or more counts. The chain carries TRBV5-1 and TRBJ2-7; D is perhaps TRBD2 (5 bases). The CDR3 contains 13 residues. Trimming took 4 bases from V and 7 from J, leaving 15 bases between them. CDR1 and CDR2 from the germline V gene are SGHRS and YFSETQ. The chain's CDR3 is CASSLRESGEQYF. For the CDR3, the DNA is TGCGCCAGCAGCCTGCGAGAGTCGGGGGAGCAGTACTTC.

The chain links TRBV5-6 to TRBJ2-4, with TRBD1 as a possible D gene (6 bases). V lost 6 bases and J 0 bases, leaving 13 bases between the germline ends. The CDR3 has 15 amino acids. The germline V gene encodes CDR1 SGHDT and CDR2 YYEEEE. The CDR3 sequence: CASTDTGLAKNIQYF. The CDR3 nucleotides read TGTGCCAGCACCGATACAGGGTTAGCCAAAAACATTCAGTACTTC.

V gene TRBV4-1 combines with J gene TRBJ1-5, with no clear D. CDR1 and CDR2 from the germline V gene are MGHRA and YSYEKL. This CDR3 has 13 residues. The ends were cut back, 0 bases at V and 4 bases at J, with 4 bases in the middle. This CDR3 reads CASSQDPNQPQHF. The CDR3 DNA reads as TGCGCCAGCAGCCAAGATCCTAATCAGCCCCAGCATTTT.

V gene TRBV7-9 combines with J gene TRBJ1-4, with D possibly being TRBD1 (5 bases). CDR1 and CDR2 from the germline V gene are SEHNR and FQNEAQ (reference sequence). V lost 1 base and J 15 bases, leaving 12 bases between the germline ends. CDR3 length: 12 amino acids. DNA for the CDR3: TGTGCCAGCAGCTTAGGCGGGGGATGGGTGTTTTTT. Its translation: CASSLGGGWVFF.

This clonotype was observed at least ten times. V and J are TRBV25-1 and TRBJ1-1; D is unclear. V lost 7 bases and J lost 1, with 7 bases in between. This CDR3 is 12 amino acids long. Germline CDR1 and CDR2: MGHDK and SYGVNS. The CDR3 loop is CASKRQNTEAFF. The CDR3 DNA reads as TGTGCCAGCAAACGACAGAACACTGAAGCTTTCTTT.

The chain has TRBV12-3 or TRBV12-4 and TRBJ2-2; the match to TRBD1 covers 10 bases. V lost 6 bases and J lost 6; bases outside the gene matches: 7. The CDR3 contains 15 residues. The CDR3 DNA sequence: TGTGCCAGCAGCCCGGGACAGGGGACCCCCGGGGAGCTGTTTTTT. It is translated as CASSPGQGTPGELFF.

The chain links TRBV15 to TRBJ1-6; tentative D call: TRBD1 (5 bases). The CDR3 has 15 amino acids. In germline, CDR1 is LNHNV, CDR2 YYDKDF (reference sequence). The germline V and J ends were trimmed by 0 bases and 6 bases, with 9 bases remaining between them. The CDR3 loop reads CATSRDPGFNSPLHF. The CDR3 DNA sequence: TGTGCCACCAGCAGAGATCCAGGGTTTAATTCACCCCTCCACTTT.

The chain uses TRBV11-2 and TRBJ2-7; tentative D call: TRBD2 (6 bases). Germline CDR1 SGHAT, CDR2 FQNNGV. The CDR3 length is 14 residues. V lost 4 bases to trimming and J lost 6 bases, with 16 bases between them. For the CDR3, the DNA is TGTGCCAGCAGCTGCATTAGCGCGGGGCTCGAGCAGTACTTC. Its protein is CASSCISAGLEQYF.

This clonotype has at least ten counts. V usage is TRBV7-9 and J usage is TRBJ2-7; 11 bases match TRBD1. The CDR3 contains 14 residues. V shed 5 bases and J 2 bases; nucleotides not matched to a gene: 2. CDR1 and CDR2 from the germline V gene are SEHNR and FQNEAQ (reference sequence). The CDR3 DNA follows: TGTGCCAGCAGCCCGGACAGGGGGCCCTACGAGCAGTACTTC. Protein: CASSPDRGPYEQYF. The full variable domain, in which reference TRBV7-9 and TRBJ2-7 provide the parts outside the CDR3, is DTGVSQNPRHKITKRGQNVTFRCDPISEHNRLYWYRQTLGQGPEFLTYFQNEAQLEKSRLLSDRFSAERPKGSFSTLEIQRTEQGDSAMYLCASSPDRGPYEQYFGPGTRLTVT.

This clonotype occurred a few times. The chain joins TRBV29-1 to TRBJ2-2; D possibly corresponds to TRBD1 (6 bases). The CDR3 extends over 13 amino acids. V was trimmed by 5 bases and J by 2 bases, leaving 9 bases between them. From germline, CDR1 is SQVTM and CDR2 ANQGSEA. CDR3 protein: CSVKDSNTGELFF. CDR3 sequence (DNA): TGCAGCGTTAAGGACAGTAACACCGGGGAGCTGTTTTTT.

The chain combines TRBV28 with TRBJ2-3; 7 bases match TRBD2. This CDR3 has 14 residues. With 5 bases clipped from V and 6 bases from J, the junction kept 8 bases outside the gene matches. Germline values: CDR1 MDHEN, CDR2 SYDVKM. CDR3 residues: CASSPIWEGDTQYF. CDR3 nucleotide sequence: TGTGCCAGCAGTCCAATCTGGGAGGGCGATACGCAGTATTTT.

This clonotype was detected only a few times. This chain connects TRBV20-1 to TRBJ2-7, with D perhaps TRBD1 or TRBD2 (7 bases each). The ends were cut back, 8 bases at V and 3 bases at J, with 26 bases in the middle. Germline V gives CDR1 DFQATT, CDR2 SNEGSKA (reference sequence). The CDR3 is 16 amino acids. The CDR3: CSSSRLADREDYEQYF. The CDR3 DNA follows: TGCAGTTCTTCCCGACTAGCTGACAGGGAGGACTACGAGCAGTACTTC.

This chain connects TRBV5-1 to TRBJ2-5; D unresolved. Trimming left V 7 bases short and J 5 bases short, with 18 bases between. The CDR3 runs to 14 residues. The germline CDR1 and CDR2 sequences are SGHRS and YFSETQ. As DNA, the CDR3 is TGCGCCAGCTCCAAAGGTAGAGGTGAGGAGACCCAGTACTTC. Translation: CASSKGRGEETQYF.

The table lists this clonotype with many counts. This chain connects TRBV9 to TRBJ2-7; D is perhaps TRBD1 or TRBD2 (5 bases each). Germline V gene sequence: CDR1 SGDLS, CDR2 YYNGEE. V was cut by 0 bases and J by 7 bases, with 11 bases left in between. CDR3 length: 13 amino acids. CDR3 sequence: CASSVAGGGEQYF. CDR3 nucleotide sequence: TGTGCCAGCAGCGTAGCCGGTGGGGGTGAGCAGTACTTC. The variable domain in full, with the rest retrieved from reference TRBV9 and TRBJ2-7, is DSGVTQTPKHLITATGQRVTLRCSPRSGDLSVYWYQQSLDQGLQFLIQYYNGEERAKGNILERFSAQQFPDLHSELNLSSLELGDSALYFCASSVAGGGEQYFGPGTRLTVT.

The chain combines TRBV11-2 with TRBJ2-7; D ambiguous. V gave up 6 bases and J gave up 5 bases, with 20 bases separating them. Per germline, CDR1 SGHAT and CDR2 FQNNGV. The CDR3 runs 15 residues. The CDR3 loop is CASRPAWLAGHEQYF. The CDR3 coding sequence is TGTGCCAGCAGACCAGCCTGGTTGGCAGGCCACGAGCAGTACTTC.

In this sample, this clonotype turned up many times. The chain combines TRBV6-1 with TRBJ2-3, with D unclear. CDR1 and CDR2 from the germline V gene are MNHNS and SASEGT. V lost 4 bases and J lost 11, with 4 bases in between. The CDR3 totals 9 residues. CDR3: CASSGGQYF. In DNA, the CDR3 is TGTGCCAGCAGTGGGGGGCAGTATTTT.

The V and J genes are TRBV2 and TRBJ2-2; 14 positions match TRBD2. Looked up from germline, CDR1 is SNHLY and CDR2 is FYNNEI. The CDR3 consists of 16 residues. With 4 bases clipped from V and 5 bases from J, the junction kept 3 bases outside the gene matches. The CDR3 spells CASSVGLAGETGELFF. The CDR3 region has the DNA TGTGCCAGCAGTGTGGGACTAGCGGGAGAAACCGGGGAGCTGTTTTTT.

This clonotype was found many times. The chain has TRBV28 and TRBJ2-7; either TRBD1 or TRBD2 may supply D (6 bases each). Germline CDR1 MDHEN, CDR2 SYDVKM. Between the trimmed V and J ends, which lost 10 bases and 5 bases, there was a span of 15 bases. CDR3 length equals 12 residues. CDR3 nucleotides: TGTGCCACCTACTTTGGGGGGCACGAGCAGTACTTC. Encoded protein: CATYFGGHEQYF.